This TCR beta chain was obtained from a study of blood T cell repertoires in COVID-19. Study-wide context: The origin of the acute and convalescent COVID-19 samples was the United States, Italy and Spain.

V dropped 0 bases and J dropped 1 base, with 6 bases sitting between them. The CDR3 runs to 14 residues. Germline V lookup: CDR1 KGHSH, CDR2 LQKENI. Original analysis: The assay estimated nucleated cells by amplifying reference gene primers. Sequenced by immunoSEQ multiplex PCR; TCRdb stores in-frame clones only, minus some. That table supplies the V and J calls and clone size; D and trimming were determined from the DNA. The profile shows hundreds of thousands of clones, about nine tenths of them singletons. The chain employs TRBV18 and TRBJ2-5; D ambiguous. The TCR originated in a woman aged 50 to 60 who had recovered from COVID-19. The sample was peripheral blood. The CDR3 nucleotides read TGTGCCAGCTCACCACCGTCCTTCCAAGAGACCCAGTACTTC. Its translation: CASSPPSFQETQYF.